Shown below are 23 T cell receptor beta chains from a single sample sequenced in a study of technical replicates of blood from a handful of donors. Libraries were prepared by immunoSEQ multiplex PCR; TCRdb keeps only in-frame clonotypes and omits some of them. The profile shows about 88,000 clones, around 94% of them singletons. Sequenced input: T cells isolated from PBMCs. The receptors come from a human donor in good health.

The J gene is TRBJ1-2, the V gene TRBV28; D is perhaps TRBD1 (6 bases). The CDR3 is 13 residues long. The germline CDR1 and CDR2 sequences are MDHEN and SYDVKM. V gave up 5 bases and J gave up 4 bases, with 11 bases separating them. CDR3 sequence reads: CASSTGQTYGYTF. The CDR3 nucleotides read TGTGCCAGCAGTACAGGACAGACCTATGGCTACACCTTC.

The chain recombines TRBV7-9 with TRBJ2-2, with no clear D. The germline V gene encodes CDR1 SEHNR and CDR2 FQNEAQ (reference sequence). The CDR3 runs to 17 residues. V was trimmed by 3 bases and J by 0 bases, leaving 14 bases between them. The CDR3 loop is CASSLATFPTNTGELFF. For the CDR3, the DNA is TGTGCCAGCAGCTTGGCGACTTTCCCCACGAACACCGGGGAGCTGTTTTTT.

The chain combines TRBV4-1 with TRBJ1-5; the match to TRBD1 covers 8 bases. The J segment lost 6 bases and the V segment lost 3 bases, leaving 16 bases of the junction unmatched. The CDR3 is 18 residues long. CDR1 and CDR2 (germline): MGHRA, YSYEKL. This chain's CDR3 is CASSHRSFRTGRGQPQHF. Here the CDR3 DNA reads TGCGCCAGCAGCCACCGATCTTTCAGGACAGGGAGGGGTCAGCCCCAGCATTTT.

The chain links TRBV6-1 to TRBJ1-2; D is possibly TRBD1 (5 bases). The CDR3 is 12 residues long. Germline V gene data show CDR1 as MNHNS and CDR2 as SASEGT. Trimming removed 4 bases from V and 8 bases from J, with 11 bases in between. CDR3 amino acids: CASSVQGRGYTF. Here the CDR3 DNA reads TGTGCCAGCAGTGTGCAGGGTAGGGGCTACACCTTC.

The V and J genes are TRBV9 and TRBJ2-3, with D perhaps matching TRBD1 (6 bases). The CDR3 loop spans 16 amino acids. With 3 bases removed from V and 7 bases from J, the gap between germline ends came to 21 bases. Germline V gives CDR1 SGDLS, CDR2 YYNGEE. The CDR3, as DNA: TGTGCCAGCAGCGAGATTGGACAGACCTTTGGGAATACGCAGTATTTT. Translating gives CASSEIGQTFGNTQYF.

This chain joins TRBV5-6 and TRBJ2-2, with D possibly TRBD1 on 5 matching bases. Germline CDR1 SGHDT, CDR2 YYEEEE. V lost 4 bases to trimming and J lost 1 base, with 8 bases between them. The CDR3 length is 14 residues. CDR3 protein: CASSLTGNTGELFF. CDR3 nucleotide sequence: TGTGCCAGCAGCCTTACAGGGAACACCGGGGAGCTGTTTTTT. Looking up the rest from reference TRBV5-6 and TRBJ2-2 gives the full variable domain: DAGVTQSPTHLIKTRGQQVTLRCSPKSGHDTVSWYQQALGQGPQFIFQYYEEEERQRGNFPDRFSGHQFPNYSSELNVNALLLGDSALYLCASSLTGNTGELFFGEGSRLTVL.

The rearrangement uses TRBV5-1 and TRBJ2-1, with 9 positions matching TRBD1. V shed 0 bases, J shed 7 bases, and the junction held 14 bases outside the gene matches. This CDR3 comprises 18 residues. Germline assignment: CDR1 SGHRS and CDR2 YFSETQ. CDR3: CASSLASLGTGSVNEQFF. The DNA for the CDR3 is TGCGCCAGCAGCTTGGCCAGTTTAGGGACAGGGAGTGTGAATGAGCAGTTCTTC.

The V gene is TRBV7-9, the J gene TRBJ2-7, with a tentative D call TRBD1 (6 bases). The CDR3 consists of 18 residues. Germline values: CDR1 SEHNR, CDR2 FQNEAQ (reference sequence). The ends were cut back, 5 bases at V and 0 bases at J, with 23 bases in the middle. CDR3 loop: CASSHAETGHALSYEQYF. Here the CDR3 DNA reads TGTGCCAGCAGCCATGCTGAGACAGGCCATGCCCTCTCCTACGAGCAGTACTTC.

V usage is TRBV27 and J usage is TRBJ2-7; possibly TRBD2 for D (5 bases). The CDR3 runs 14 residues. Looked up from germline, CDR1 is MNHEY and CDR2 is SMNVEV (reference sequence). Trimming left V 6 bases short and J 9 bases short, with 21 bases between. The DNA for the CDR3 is TGTGCCAGCAGACTGGACCCGACGGACGGGGTGCAGTACTTC. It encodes CASRLDPTDGVQYF.

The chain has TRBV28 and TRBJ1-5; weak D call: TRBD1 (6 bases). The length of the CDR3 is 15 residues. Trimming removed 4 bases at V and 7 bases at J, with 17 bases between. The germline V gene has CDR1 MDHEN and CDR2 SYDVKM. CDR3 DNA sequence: TGTGCCAGCAGTTCCCAAACAGGGACGGGGCAGCCCCAGCATTTT. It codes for CASSSQTGTGQPQHF.

The DNA for the CDR3 is TGTGCCAGCAGTTTAAACAGTGCAGATACGCAGTATTTT. This sequence encodes CASSLNSADTQYF. The V gene is TRBV28, the J gene TRBJ2-3; D not resolved. This CDR3 contains 13 residues. Deletions cut 2 bases from V and 4 bases from J, with 7 bases between. Germline assignment: CDR1 MDHEN and CDR2 SYDVKM.

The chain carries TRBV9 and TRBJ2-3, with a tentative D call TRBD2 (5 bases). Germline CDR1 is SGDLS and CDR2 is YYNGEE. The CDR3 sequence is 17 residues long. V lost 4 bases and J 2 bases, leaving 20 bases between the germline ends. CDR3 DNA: TGTGCCAGCAGCCCCCCCACCGGCGGGCGGACCACAGATACGCAGTATTTT. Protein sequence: CASSPPTGGRTTDTQYF.

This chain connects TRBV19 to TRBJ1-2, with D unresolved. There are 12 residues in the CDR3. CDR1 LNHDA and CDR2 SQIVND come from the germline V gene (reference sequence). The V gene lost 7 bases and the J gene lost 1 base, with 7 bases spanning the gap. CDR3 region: CASKNGNYGYTF. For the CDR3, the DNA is TGTGCCAGTAAAAACGGTAACTATGGCTACACCTTC.

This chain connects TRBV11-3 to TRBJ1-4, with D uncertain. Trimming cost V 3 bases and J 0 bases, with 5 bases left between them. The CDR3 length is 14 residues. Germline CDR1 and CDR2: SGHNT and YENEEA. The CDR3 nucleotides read TGTGCCAGCAGCTTCGGTACAACTAATGAAAAACTGTTTTTT. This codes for CASSFGTTNEKLFF.

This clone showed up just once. Written as DNA, the CDR3 is TGTGCCATCAGTGTCGAGCGGGAGGATCTAGGAGATACGCAGTATTTT. It translates to CAISVEREDLGDTQYF. The V gene is TRBV10-3, the J gene TRBJ2-3, with TRBD2 matching over 9 bases. Germline lookup yields CDR1 ENHRY and CDR2 SYGVKD. With 4 bases clipped from V and 5 bases from J, the junction kept 10 bases outside the gene matches. The CDR3 length is 16 residues.

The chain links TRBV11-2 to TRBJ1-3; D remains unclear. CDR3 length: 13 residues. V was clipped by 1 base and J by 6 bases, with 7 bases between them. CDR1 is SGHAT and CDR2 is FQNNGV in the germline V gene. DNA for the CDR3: TGTGCCAGCAGCTTAGGCGGCCCAAACACCATATATTTT. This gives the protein CASSLGGPNTIYF.

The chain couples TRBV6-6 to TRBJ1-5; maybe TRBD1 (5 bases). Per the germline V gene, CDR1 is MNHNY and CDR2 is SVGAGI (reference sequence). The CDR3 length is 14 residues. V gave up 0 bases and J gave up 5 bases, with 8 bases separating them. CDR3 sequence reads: CASSYSGGYQPQHF. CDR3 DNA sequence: TGTGCCAGCAGTTACTCGGGGGGTTATCAGCCCCAGCATTTT.

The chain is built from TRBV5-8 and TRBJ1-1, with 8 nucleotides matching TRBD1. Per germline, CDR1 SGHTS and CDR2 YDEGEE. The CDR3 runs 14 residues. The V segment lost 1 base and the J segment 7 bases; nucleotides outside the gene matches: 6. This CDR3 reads CASSLPRQGIEAFF. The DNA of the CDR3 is TGTGCCAGCAGCTTGCCACGACAGGGGATTGAAGCTTTCTTT.

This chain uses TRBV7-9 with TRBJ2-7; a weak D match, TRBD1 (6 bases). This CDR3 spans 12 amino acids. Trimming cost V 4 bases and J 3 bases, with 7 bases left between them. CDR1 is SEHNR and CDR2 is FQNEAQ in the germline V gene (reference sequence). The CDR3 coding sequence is TGTGCCAGCAGCTGGACAGACTACGAGCAGTACTTC. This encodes CASSWTDYEQYF.

The CDR3, as DNA: TGTGCCAGCAGTTACTCGCTAGCGGGGGTCACAGATACGCAGTATTTT. Translation gives CASSYSLAGVTDTQYF. This sequence joins TRBV6-5 and TRBJ2-3; 10 bases match TRBD2. The J segment lost 2 bases and the V segment lost 0 bases, leaving 2 bases of the junction unmatched. Looked up from germline, CDR1 is MNHEY and CDR2 is SVGAGI. The CDR3 runs 16 residues.

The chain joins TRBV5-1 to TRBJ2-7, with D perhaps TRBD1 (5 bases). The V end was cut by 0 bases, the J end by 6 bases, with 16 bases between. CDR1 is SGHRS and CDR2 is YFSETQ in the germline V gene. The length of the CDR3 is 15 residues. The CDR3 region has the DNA TGCGCCAGCAGCTTGGAGCAGGGCGGTTTCGGCGAGCAGTACTTC. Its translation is CASSLEQGGFGEQYF.

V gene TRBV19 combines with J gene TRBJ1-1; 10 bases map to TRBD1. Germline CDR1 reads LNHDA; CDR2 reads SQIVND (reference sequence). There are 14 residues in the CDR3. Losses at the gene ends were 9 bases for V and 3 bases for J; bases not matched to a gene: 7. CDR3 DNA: TGTGCCAGCGACGACAGGGGGCTGTACACTGAAGCTTTCTTT. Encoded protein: CASDDRGLYTEAFF.

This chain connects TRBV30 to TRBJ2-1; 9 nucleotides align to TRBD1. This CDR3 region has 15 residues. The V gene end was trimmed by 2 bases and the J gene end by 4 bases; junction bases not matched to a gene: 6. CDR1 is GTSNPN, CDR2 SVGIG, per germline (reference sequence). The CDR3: CAWSFGDRDYNEQFF. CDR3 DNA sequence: TGTGCCTGGAGTTTTGGGGACAGGGATTACAATGAGCAGTTCTTC.